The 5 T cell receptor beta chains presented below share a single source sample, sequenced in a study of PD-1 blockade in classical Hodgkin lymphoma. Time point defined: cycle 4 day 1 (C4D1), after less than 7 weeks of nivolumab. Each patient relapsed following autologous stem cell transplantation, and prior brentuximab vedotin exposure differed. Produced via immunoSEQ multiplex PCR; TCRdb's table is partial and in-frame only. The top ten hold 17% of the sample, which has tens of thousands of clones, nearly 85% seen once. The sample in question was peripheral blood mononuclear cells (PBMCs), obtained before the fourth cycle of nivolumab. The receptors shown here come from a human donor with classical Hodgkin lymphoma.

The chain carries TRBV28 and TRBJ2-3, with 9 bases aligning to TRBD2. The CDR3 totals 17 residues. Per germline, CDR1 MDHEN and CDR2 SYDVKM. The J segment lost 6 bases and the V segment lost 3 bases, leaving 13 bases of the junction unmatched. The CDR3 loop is CASSLPHRERGADTQYF. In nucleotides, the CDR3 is TGTGCCAGCAGTTTGCCTCACAGGGAGCGGGGGGCGGATACGCAGTATTTT. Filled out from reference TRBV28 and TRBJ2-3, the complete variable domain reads DVKVTQSSRYLVKRTGEKVFLECVQDMDHENMFWYRQDPGLGLRLIYFSYDVKMKEKGDIPEGYSVSREKKERFSLILESASTNQTSMYLCASSLPHRERGADTQYFGPGTRLTVL.

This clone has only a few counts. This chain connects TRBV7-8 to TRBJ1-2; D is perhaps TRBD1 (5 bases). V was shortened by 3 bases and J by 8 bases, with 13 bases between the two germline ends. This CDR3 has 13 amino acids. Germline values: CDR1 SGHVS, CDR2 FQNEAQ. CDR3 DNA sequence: TGTGCCAGCAGCTTGGGGCAGGCCACAGGCTACACCTTC. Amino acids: CASSLGQATGYTF.

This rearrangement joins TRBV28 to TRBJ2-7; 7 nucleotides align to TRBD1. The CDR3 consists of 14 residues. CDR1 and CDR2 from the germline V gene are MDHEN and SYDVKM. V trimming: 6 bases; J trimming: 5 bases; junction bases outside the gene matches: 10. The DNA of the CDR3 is TGTGCCAGCAGCCCAGCGACAGGGTCCGACGAGCAGTACTTC. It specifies CASSPATGSDEQYF.

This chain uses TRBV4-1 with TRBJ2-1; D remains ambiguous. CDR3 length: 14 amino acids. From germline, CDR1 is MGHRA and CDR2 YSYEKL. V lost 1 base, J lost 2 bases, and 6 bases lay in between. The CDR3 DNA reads TGCGCCAGCAGCCAAGTGGACCCCTACAATGAGCAGTTCTTC. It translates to CASSQVDPYNEQFF.

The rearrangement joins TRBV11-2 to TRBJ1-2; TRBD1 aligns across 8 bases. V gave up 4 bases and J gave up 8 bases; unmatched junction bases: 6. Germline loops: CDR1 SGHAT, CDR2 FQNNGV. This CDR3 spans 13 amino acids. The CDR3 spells CASSSDRGRGYTF. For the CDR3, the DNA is TGTGCCAGCAGCTCAGACAGGGGTCGCGGCTACACCTTC.